These 3 T cell receptor beta chains were sequenced from one sample in a study of response to subunit inactivated influenza vaccine (dated by TCRdb to the late 2010s). The sample's time point, from its label and the paper: around 42 days after influenza vaccine administration. The library was built by means of RT-PCR. TCRdb names Illumina HiSeq 2500 as the instrument used. TCRdb handled the public reads itself, with Q25 trimming in fastp and clone calling in MiXCR, and kept productive beta chains. Rows are combined by CDR3 protein, so each entry shows the most common genes and DNA. Within this sample are roughly 570,000 distinct CDR3 sequences, with 10% to 15% of them counted one time only. The ten largest clones add up to about 12% of the sample. Sequenced material: PBMCs from blood, taken roughly 48 days after vaccination. The receptors originated from a man between 45 and 60 years old who received an inactivated influenza vaccine. Donor details come from another sample of the same person, matched by shared clones.

This clonotype was found many times. The V call is TRBV20-1, the J call TRBJ2-4; perhaps TRBD2 as D (6 bases). The V end was cut by 1 base, the J end by 10 bases, with 14 bases between. This CDR3 is built from 13 residues. Per germline, CDR1 DFQATT and CDR2 SNEGSKA (reference sequence). The CDR3 loop is CSARVVAGGIQYF. The CDR3 nucleotides are TGCAGTGCTAGAGTGGTAGCTGGGGGGATTCAGTACTTC.

This clonotype was observed a handful of times. The chain couples TRBV15 to TRBJ2-3; 10 bases fit TRBD2. The CDR3 has 16 amino acids. CDR1 and CDR2 from the germline V gene are LNHNV and YYDKDF (reference sequence). The V gene end was trimmed by 2 bases and the J gene end by 0 bases; junction bases not matched to a gene: 2. As DNA, the CDR3 is TGTGCCACCAGCAGAACGACTAGCGGGAGCACAGATACGCAGTATTTT. Its translation is CATSRTTSGSTDTQYF.

In its sample, this clonotype was seen many times. The rearrangement uses TRBV20-1 and TRBJ2-4, with TRBD2 matching over 10 bases. Germline V gene lookup returns CDR1 DFQATT and CDR2 SNEGSKA (reference sequence). This CDR3 is 18 amino acids long. The junction had 12 bases not matched to a gene; V was cut back by 2 bases and J by 2 bases. As DNA, the CDR3 is TGCAGTGCTAGATGGCTAGCGGGAGTACAGGGACCCAAAAACATTCAGTACTTC. Its protein product is CSARWLAGVQGPKNIQYF.